Included here is one T cell receptor (beta chain) sequence, with context. The data belong to a study of early T cells in non-severe SARS-CoV-2 infection. On the study more broadly: The sequenced material was bulk RNA from unsorted whole blood, and its chains were unpaired.

Trimming took 2 bases from V and 3 from J; bases not matched to a gene: 1. This CDR3 is 13 amino acids long. Germline V CDR1 and CDR2: MNHNY, SVGAGI (reference sequence). TCRdb called the 5' RACE reads again in MiXCR, with one record for every CDR3 protein. Of 80,000 or so distinct CDR3 sequences in the sample, around 6% were seen once. The TCR was taken from an adult who was a healthcare worker with PCR-confirmed SARS-CoV-2 infection or an uninfected control (not recorded which). The sequencing sample was made of whole blood. The chain uses TRBV6-6 and TRBJ2-7; 7 bases agree with TRBD1. In DNA form, the CDR3 reads TGTGCCAGCAGTTACGCAGGGGGCTACGAGCAGTACTTC. As protein: CASSYAGGYEQYF.